The 29 T cell receptor beta chains given below trace back to one sample, sequenced in a study of cytomegalovirus exposure and HLA in healthy donors (dated by TCRdb to between 2016 and 2019). Libraries were built with the immunoSEQ multiplex PCR assay. The multiplex PCR relied on a mix of 60 forward primers for TCR Vbeta segments and 13 reverse primers for TCR Jbeta segments. TCRdb mirrors the immuneACCESS table, restricted to in-frame sequences. Some clones are absent from its copies; in checked studies, under half trace to an unresolved V gene, and the reason for the others is unknown. The sample records roughly 180,000 clones, approximately 83% of which are singletons. Clones ranked in the top ten supply about 1.2% of the sample. Sample: PBMCs. All receptors derive from a boy aged 2 to 9 in good health and CMV-seronegative.

The chain recombines TRBV2 with TRBJ1-2; 7 nucleotides match TRBD1. The CDR3 consists of 17 residues. Germline trimming cut 0 bases from V and 3 bases from J; bases unmatched to any gene: 10. Germline values: CDR1 SNHLY, CDR2 FYNNEI. The CDR3 DNA follows: TGTGCCAGCAGTGAAGCGAGCAGGGGGGAAGTGGACTATGGCTACACCTTC. Encoded protein: CASSEASRGEVDYGYTF.

The chain couples TRBV7-2 to TRBJ1-1, with 7 bases matching TRBD1. The germline CDR1 and CDR2 sequences are SGHTA and FQGNSA. J gave up 1 base and V 5 bases, and 10 bases lay outside the gene matches. The CDR3 consists of 16 residues. The CDR3 DNA reads TGTGCCAGCAGCCCCAGGGGGACGAGCTGGAACACTGAAGCTTTCTTT. It specifies CASSPRGTSWNTEAFF.

The J gene is TRBJ2-2, the V gene TRBV5-1, with TRBD1 matching 7 bases. Trimming took 2 bases from V and 4 from J; bases not matched to a gene: 2. Germline CDR1 reads SGHRS; CDR2 reads YFSETQ. CDR3 length: 14 amino acids. CDR3 sequence (DNA): TGCGCCAGCAGCTTCGAGGGGGCCACCGGGGAGCTGTTTTTT. This codes for CASSFEGATGELFF. Full variable domain (rest looked up from reference TRBV5-1 and TRBJ2-2): KAGVTQTPRYLIKTRGQQVTLSCSPISGHRSVSWYQQTPGQGLQFLFEYFSETQRNKGNFPGRFSGRQFSNSRSEMNVSTLELGDSALYLCASSFEGATGELFFGEGSRLTVL.

V gene TRBV7-3 combines with J gene TRBJ2-1; 8 bases are a match to TRBD2. Germline lookup yields CDR1 SGHTA and CDR2 FQGTGA. Trimming cost V 5 bases and J 5 bases; bases outside gene matches: 11. The CDR3 covers 16 residues. The CDR3 coding sequence is TGTGCCAGCAGCCCGAAATTGGGACTAGTCAACAATGAGCAGTTCTTC. This sequence encodes CASSPKLGLVNNEQFF.

The rearrangement joins TRBV5-1 to TRBJ2-2; D not resolved. CDR1 and CDR2 (germline): SGHRS, YFSETQ. Trimming removed 2 bases at V and 1 base at J, with 9 bases between. This CDR3 region has 15 residues. The CDR3 sequence: CASSLSSRNTGELFF. Written as DNA, the CDR3 is TGCGCCAGCAGCTTATCGAGTAGGAACACCGGGGAGCTGTTTTTT.

The chain joins TRBV19 to TRBJ2-2; 9 bases fit TRBD2. The J segment lost 2 bases and the V segment lost 3 bases, leaving 1 base of the junction unmatched. The length of the CDR3 is 15 residues. The V gene's germline CDR1 is LNHDA and CDR2 SQIVND (reference sequence). This CDR3 is CASSISGSNTGELFF. CDR3 coding DNA: TGTGCCAGTAGTATTAGCGGGAGCAACACCGGGGAGCTGTTTTTT.

This clone was seen only once. The V call is TRBV4-1, the J call TRBJ1-1, with 8 bases lining up with TRBD1. Trimming at V came to 0 bases and at J to 5 bases, leaving 8 bases not matched to a gene. The germline V gene has CDR1 MGHRA and CDR2 YSYEKL. CDR3 length: 16 residues. In DNA, the CDR3 is TGCGCCAGCAGCCAAGACCCCGGACAGGGATGGACTGAAGCTTTCTTT. Translating it yields CASSQDPGQGWTEAFF.

The rearrangement joins TRBV27 to TRBJ2-1; D possibly corresponds to TRBD2 (5 bases). Germline-derived CDR1 and CDR2 are MNHEY and SMNVEV (reference sequence). Trimming took 2 bases from V and 10 from J, leaving 12 bases between them. The CDR3 is made up of 13 amino acids. The CDR3 loop reads CASSLVDGGEQFF. Written as DNA, the CDR3 is TGTGCCAGCAGTTTAGTGGATGGAGGAGAGCAGTTCTTC.

This chain links TRBV27 with TRBJ1-4, with D perhaps TRBD1 (5 bases). The germline gives CDR1 MNHEY, CDR2 SMNVEV (reference sequence). V lost 6 bases and J 8 bases, leaving 10 bases between the germline ends. CDR3 length: 12 residues. For the CDR3, the DNA is TGTGCCAGCAGGGTCAGGGCCGAAAAACTGTTTTTT. This encodes CASRVRAEKLFF. Drawing the rest from reference TRBV27 and TRBJ1-4, the complete variable domain is EAQVTQNPRYLITVTGKKLTVTCSQNMNHEYMSWYRQDPGLGLRQIYYSMNVEVTDKGDVPEGYKVSRKEKRNFPLILESPSPNQTSLYFCASRVRAEKLFFGSGTQLSVL.

The gene calls are TRBV7-9 and TRBJ2-5, with 11 nucleotides matching TRBD2. The CDR3 runs to 17 residues. Germline V CDR1 and CDR2: SEHNR, FQNEAQ (reference sequence). With V trimmed by 1 base and J by 2 bases, 6 bases remained unmatched. DNA for the CDR3: TGTGCCAGCAGCTTAGAGGTGGTAGCGGGGGGGCAAGAGACCCAGTACTTC. It specifies CASSLEVVAGGQETQYF.

The V and J genes are TRBV7-8 and TRBJ2-7; D call uncertain. CDR1 SGHVS and CDR2 FQNEAQ come from the germline V gene. The CDR3 runs 16 residues. The V end was cut by 4 bases, the J end by 2 bases, with 18 bases between. CDR3 DNA: TGTGCCAGCAGCTCCCTTGAGGCGCGAGTAACCTACGAGCAGTACGTC. Its translation: CASSSLEARVTYEQYV.

The chain joins TRBV27 to TRBJ1-2, with D perhaps TRBD1 (6 bases). The germline gives CDR1 MNHEY, CDR2 SMNVEV (reference sequence). The V end was cut by 8 bases, the J end by 7 bases, with 14 bases between. This CDR3 spans 12 amino acids. The CDR3 DNA follows: TGTGCCAGCGAGGGGGGGGTCTCTGGCTACACCTTC. Amino acids: CASEGGVSGYTF.

The gene calls are TRBV28 and TRBJ1-1; the match to TRBD1 covers 10 bases. This CDR3 is built from 15 residues. Germline CDR1 MDHEN, CDR2 SYDVKM. Trimming took 3 bases from V and 7 from J; bases not matched to a gene: 8. The CDR3 bases are TGTGCCAGCAGTTTGCAGGGACAGGGGTCTCTTGAAGCTTTCTTT. Translating gives CASSLQGQGSLEAFF.

The V and J genes are TRBV5-4 and TRBJ1-2; D is perhaps TRBD1 (6 bases). Trimming cost V 3 bases and J 6 bases, with 9 bases left between them. This CDR3 is 12 amino acids long. The germline V gene encodes CDR1 SGHNT and CDR2 YYREEE (reference sequence). This CDR3 reads CASSWGRDGYTF. The CDR3 DNA follows: TGTGCCAGCAGCTGGGGGCGCGATGGCTACACCTTC.

CDR3 sequence (DNA): TGTGCCAGCAGTGATGGCAGGGAGGAGTACACAGATACGCAGTATTTT. Amino acids: CASSDGREEYTDTQYF. The gene calls are TRBV2 and TRBJ2-3; a weak D match, TRBD2 (6 bases). The CDR3 has 16 amino acids. V was cut by 3 bases and J by 2 bases, with 15 bases left in between. Looked up from germline, CDR1 is SNHLY and CDR2 is FYNNEI.

This clone was seen a handful of times. The chain uses TRBV7-2 and TRBJ2-1, with TRBD2 matching over 10 bases. CDR1 and CDR2 (germline): SGHTA, FQGNSA. The V segment lost 4 bases and the J segment 7 bases; nucleotides outside the gene matches: 7. This CDR3 is 15 amino acids long. CDR3 DNA: TGTGCCAGCAGCTATCAAGCGGGGGGGGCGAATGAGCAGTTCTTC. This translates into CASSYQAGGANEQFF.

The CDR3 reads CASSSMYGTGYGYTF. The CDR3 DNA is TGTGCCAGCAGCTCAATGTACGGGACAGGCTATGGCTACACCTTC. J is TRBJ1-2 and V is TRBV9; 8 bases fit TRBD1. CDR1 and CDR2 (germline): SGDLS, YYNGEE. The CDR3 length is 15 residues. V dropped 4 bases and J dropped 4; count of bases not matched to a gene: 9.

In this sample, this clone turned up once. The genes are TRBV5-1 and TRBJ1-4; D is unclear. Per the germline V gene, CDR1 is SGHRS and CDR2 is YFSETQ. The CDR3 contains 13 residues. The germline V and J ends were trimmed by 2 bases and 6 bases, with 8 bases remaining between them. This CDR3 is CASSFGRDEKLFF. The CDR3 region has the DNA TGCGCCAGCAGCTTCGGGAGGGATGAAAAACTGTTTTTT.

The genes are TRBV7-2 and TRBJ2-5, with D unresolved. In germline, CDR1 is SGHTA, CDR2 FQGNSA. The germline V and J ends were trimmed by 2 bases and 5 bases, with 9 bases remaining between them. The CDR3 spans 13 residues. Written as DNA, the CDR3 is TGTGCCAGCAGCTTAACCCACGGGGAGACCCAGTACTTC. This gives the protein CASSLTHGETQYF.

This clone was observed a handful of times. The rearrangement links TRBV13 to TRBJ1-1, with D possibly being TRBD1 (6 bases). The CDR3 length is 13 residues. Trimming stripped 7 bases from V and 1 base from J, with 10 bases between. Germline CDR1 reads PRHDT; CDR2 reads FYEKMQ (reference sequence). CDR3 nucleotides: TGTGCCAGCACCAGGGGTACGAACACTGAAGCTTTCTTT. Amino acids: CASTRGTNTEAFF.

This chain joins TRBV21-1 and TRBJ2-7; the table gives TRBD1 as D, unverified against the DNA. TRBV21-1 has pseudogene status. The CDR3 covers 17 residues. The CDR3: CASSTPKWRTGSYEQYV. The CDR3 coding sequence is TGTGCCAGCAGCACCCCAAAATGGAGGACAGGGTCCTACGAGCAGTACGTC.

CDR3 DNA: TGTGCCAGCAGCCTAGACAGGGGGAGTGGGCGACAGTTCTTC. This gives the protein CASSLDRGSGRQFF. V is TRBV7-9 and J is TRBJ2-1; 9 bases align to TRBD1. The germline V gene has CDR1 SEHNR and CDR2 FQNEAQ (reference sequence). This CDR3 region has 14 residues. Unmatched junction bases numbered 12, after V lost 5 bases and J lost 13 bases.

The count of this clone is one. V and J are TRBV4-2 and TRBJ1-2, with D possibly being TRBD1 (5 bases). Deletions cut 0 bases from V and 4 bases from J, with 12 bases between. Germline CDR1 and CDR2: LGHNA and YNFKEQ. The CDR3 is 15 residues long. The DNA of the CDR3 is TGTGCCAGCAGCCAAGAAATAGGGGCGAGCTATGGCTACACCTTC. It translates to CASSQEIGASYGYTF.

This sequence joins TRBV7-3 and TRBJ2-7; 9 nucleotides agree with TRBD1. CDR1 is SGHTA and CDR2 is FQGTGA in the germline V gene. The CDR3 spans 14 residues. V gave up 3 bases and J gave up 6 bases; unmatched junction bases: 6. The CDR3 region is CASSFRDREGEQYF. CDR3 DNA sequence: TGTGCCAGCAGCTTCCGGGACAGGGAAGGCGAGCAGTACTTC.

The V call is TRBV5-6, the J call TRBJ1-2; tentatively, D is TRBD1 (5 bases). The CDR3 sequence is 16 residues long. V dropped 2 bases and J dropped 5 bases, with 19 bases sitting between them. Germline CDR1 SGHDT, CDR2 YYEEEE. This chain's CDR3 is CASSFLSLRGIYGYTF. CDR3 coding DNA: TGTGCCAGCAGCTTTTTAAGCTTAAGGGGTATATATGGCTACACCTTC.

The DNA for the CDR3 is TGTGCCAGCAGCTTAGCGGGAAACTACGAGCAGTACTTC. Translating gives CASSLAGNYEQYF. The chain uses TRBV6-1 and TRBJ2-7; the match to TRBD2 covers 8 bases. V shed 6 bases and J 3 bases; nucleotides not matched to a gene: 4. Germline V lookup: CDR1 MNHNS, CDR2 SASEGT. This CDR3 contains 13 residues.

The chain recombines TRBV6-5 with TRBJ2-5, with TRBD1 matching 9 bases. J gave up 3 bases and V 5 bases, and 7 bases lay outside the gene matches. This CDR3 region has 15 residues. Germline V gene sequence: CDR1 MNHEY, CDR2 SVGAGI. The CDR3: CASSPLGTGKETQYF. The CDR3 DNA follows: TGTGCCAGCAGTCCTCTCGGGACAGGGAAAGAGACCCAGTACTTC.

The V call is TRBV9, the J call TRBJ2-1; TRBD1 matches 8 bases. Germline values: CDR1 SGDLS, CDR2 YYNGEE. V shed 4 bases and J 7 bases; nucleotides not matched to a gene: 13. This CDR3 is built from 16 residues. CDR3 coding DNA: TGTGCCAGCAGCCCGAGACAGGGGTTTGACGGTAATGAGCAGTTCTTC. Its protein product is CASSPRQGFDGNEQFF.

The chain uses TRBV6-5 and TRBJ1-1, with D possibly matching TRBD1 (5 bases). Germline V gene data show CDR1 as MNHEY and CDR2 as SVGAGI. V lost 2 bases to trimming and J lost 3 bases, with 10 bases between them. The CDR3 loop spans 14 amino acids. CDR3 sequence: CASSYRDRYTEAFF. CDR3 nucleotides: TGTGCCAGCAGTTACAGAGACAGATACACTGAAGCTTTCTTT.